Detailed here is one T cell receptor beta chain. Its antigen is still unknown. This entry comes from a study of T-cell memory formation after mild COVID-19. Turning to the study itself: The two donors had largely donor-specific TCR clusters. Findings and caveats of the study: That cross-reactive memory joined was suggested by some responding clones appearing in pre-infection memory.

With constant-segment primers, 5'RACE yielded cDNA libraries of TCR alpha and TCR beta that carried sample barcodes and UMIs. TCRdb passed the 5' RACE reads through MiXCR, listing each CDR3 protein once. Here the sample spans approximately 89,000 distinct CDR3 sequences, around a quarter being singletons. V lost 5 bases, J lost 3 bases, and 8 bases lay in between. Per the germline V gene, CDR1 is SEHNR and CDR2 is FQNEAQ (reference sequence). CDR3 size: 12 residues. Sequenced material: PBMCs or a T cell subset sorted from them (not recorded which). The chain links TRBV7-9 to TRBJ2-7; unclear D gene. This sequence was found in a man younger than 30 who had mild COVID-19 (a few samples of this study predate the infection). Cell type and time point are not known. The CDR3 here is CASSRAGYEQYF. DNA of the CDR3: TGTGCCAGCAGCCGAGCCGGCTACGAGCAGTACTTC.